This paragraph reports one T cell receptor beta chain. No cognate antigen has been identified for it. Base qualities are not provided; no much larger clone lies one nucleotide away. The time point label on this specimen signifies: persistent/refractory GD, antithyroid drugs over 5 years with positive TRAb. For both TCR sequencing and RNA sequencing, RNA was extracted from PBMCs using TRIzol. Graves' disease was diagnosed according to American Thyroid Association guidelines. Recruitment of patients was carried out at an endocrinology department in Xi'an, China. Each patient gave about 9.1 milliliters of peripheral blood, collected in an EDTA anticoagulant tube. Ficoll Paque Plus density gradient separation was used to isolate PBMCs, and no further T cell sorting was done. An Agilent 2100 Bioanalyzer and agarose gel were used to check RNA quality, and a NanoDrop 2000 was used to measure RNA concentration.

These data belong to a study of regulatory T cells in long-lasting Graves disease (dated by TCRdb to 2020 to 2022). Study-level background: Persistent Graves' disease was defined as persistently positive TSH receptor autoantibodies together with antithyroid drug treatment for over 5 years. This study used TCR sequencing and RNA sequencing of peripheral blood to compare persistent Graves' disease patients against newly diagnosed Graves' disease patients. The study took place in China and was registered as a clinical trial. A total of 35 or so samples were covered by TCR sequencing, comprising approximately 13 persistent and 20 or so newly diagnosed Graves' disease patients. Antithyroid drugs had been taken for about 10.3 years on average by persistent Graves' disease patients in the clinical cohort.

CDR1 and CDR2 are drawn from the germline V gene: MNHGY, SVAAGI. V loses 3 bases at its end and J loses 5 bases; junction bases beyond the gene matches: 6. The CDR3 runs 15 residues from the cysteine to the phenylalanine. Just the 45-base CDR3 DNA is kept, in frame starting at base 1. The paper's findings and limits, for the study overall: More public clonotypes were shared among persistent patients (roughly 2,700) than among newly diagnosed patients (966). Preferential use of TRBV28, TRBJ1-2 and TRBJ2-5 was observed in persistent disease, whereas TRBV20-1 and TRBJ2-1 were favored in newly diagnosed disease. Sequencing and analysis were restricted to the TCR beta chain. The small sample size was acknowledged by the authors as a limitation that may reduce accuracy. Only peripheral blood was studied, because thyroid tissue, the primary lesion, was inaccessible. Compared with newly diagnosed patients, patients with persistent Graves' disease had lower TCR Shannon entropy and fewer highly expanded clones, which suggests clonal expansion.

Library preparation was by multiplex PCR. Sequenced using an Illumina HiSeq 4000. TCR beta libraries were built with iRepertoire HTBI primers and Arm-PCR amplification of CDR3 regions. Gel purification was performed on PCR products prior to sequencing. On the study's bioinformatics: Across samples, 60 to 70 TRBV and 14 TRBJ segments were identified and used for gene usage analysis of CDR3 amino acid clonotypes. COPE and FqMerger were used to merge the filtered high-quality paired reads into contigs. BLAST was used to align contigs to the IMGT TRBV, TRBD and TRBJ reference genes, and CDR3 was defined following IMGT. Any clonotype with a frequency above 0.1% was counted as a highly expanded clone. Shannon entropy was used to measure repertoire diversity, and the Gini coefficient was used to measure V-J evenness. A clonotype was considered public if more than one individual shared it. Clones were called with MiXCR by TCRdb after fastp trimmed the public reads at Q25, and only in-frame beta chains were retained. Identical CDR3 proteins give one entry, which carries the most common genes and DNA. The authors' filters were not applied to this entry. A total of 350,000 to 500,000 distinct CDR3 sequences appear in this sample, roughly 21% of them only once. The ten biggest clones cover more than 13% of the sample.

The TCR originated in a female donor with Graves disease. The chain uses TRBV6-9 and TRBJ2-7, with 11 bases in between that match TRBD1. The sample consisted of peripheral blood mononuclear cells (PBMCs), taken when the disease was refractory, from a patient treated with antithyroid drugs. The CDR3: CASSYDGQGAHEQYF. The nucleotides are TGTGCCAGCAGTTACGATGGACAGGGGGCACACGAGCAGTACTTC.